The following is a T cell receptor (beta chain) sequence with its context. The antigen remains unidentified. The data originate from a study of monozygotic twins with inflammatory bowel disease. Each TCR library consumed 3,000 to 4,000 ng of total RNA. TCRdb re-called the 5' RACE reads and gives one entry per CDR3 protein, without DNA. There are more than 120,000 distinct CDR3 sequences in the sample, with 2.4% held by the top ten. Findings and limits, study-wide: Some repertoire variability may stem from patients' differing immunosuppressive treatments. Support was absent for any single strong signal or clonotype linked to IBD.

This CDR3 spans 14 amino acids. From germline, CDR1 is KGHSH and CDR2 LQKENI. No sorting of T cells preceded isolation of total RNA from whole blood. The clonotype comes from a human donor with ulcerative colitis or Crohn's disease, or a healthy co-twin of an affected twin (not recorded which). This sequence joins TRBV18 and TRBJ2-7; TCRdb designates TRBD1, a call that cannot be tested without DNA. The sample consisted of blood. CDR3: CASSPTPGGYEQYF.